Listed here are 20 T cell receptor beta chains from one sample, sequenced in a study of regulatory T cells in long-lasting Graves disease (dated by TCRdb to about 2021). The meaning of the sample's time point label: newly diagnosed GD, antithyroid drugs for less than 3 months. RNA was extracted from PBMCs in TRIzol for both TCR sequencing and RNA sequencing. The receptor library was made with multiplex PCR. Sequencing used an Illumina HiSeq 4000. CDR3 regions were amplified by Arm-PCR with iRepertoire HTBI primers to construct TCR beta libraries. Starting from the raw public reads, TCRdb applied fastp trimming at Q25, assembled clones with MiXCR and retained in-frame beta chains. Rows with one shared CDR3 protein collapse into an entry with the most common genes and DNA. Here the sample has 400,000 to 500,000 distinct CDR3 sequences; around 15% occur a single time. Together, the top ten hold under 20% of the sample.

These same data were also listed under a study on T cells in Graves' hyperthyroidism and ophthalmopathy.

Sequenced here: peripheral blood mononuclear cells (PBMCs), sampled at new diagnosis, from a patient treated with antithyroid drugs. The source is a woman in her fifties or sixties with Graves disease. Donor details come from another sample of the same person, matched by shared clones.

There are many counts of this clonotype. This sequence joins TRBV4-1 and TRBJ1-5; no reliable D call. CDR1 and CDR2 (germline): MGHRA, YSYEKL. V gave up 0 bases and J gave up 6 bases, with 9 bases separating them. The CDR3 has 14 residues. CDR3 nucleotide sequence: TGCGCCAGCAGCCAAGAGCTGGACGGTCAGCCCCAGCATTTT. The encoded protein is CASSQELDGQPQHF.

In its sample, this clonotype was seen a few times. The chain carries TRBV6-1 and TRBJ2-5; tentatively, D is TRBD1 (5 bases). V shed 8 bases and J shed 5 bases, with 9 bases lying between them. This CDR3 contains 11 residues. The germline V gene has CDR1 MNHNS and CDR2 SASEGT. The CDR3 sequence is CASQGLETQYF. DNA for the CDR3: TGTGCCAGCCAGGGTCTTGAGACCCAGTACTTC.

The CDR3 nucleotides are TGTGCCAGCAGCTTGGCCTTTCACAGGGCCAATCAGCCCCAGCATTTT. Amino acids: CASSLAFHRANQPQHF. This chain connects TRBV5-8 to TRBJ1-5, with D possibly matching TRBD1 (6 bases). V was cut by 0 bases and J by 3 bases, with 13 bases left in between. CDR1 is SGHTS and CDR2 is YDEGEE in the germline V gene. This CDR3 contains 16 residues.

This clonotype was counted many times. This chain links TRBV12-3 or TRBV12-4 with TRBJ2-1, with 14 positions matching TRBD2. The CDR3 totals 19 residues. The V gene end was trimmed by 4 bases and the J gene end by 3 bases; junction bases not matched to a gene: 11. The CDR3 DNA is TGTGCCAGCAGTTCCTCTTCGACTAGCGGGGGGGTGCGCTACAATGAGCAGTTCTTC. Translating gives CASSSSSTSGGVRYNEQFF.

There are many counts of this clonotype. The rearrangement joins TRBV27 to TRBJ2-7; 10 bases agree with TRBD1. CDR1 MNHEY and CDR2 SMNVEV come from the germline V gene (reference sequence). The CDR3 spans 14 residues. V gave up 3 bases and J gave up 10 bases; unmatched junction bases: 9. The CDR3, as DNA: TGTGCCAGCAGTTTGCCCGGACAGGGGGGTCCCCAGTACTTC. Translating gives CASSLPGQGGPQYF.

This clonotype has just a few counts. The genes are TRBV4-1 and TRBJ1-5; 12 nucleotides agree with TRBD1. From germline, CDR1 is MGHRA and CDR2 YSYEKL. CDR3 size: 18 residues. V gave up 4 bases and J gave up 3 bases; unmatched junction bases: 10. The CDR3 spells CASSPGTGGDRLNQPQHF. The DNA for the CDR3 is TGCGCCAGCAGCCCCGGGACAGGGGGCGACCGTCTCAATCAGCCCCAGCATTTT.

This clonotype was detected many times. The CDR3 sequence is CSARDPAGAGNEQFF. CDR3 bases: TGCAGTGCTAGAGATCCAGCGGGAGCTGGTAATGAGCAGTTCTTC. The chain joins TRBV20-1 to TRBJ2-1; 8 bases are a match to TRBD2. The germline V gene encodes CDR1 DFQATT and CDR2 SNEGSKA (reference sequence). The CDR3 has 15 amino acids. V gave up 0 bases and J gave up 7 bases; unmatched junction bases: 8.

This clonotype was found many times. The CDR3 DNA sequence: TGTGCCAGCAGCCCTAGGACTAGCGGGAGCCTAAATGAGCAGTTCTTC. It codes for CASSPRTSGSLNEQFF. The V and J genes are TRBV7-2 and TRBJ2-1; TRBD2 matches at 13 bases. The CDR3 has 16 residues. Germline lookup yields CDR1 SGHTA and CDR2 FQGNSA. Unmatched junction bases numbered 8, after V lost 5 bases and J lost 7 bases.

In its sample, this clonotype was seen many times. CDR3 nucleotides: TGTGCCAGCAGCCTACGGGACCGCGGGAGAGACGAGCAGTACTTC. Its translation is CASSLRDRGRDEQYF. The J gene is TRBJ2-7, the V gene TRBV9; TRBD2 matches at 7 bases. Trimming removed 4 bases from V and 5 bases from J; junction bases left unmatched: 12. Germline V gene lookup returns CDR1 SGDLS and CDR2 YYNGEE. The CDR3 is 15 residues long.

The rearrangement joins TRBV5-1 to TRBJ2-1; 7 bases map to TRBD1. This CDR3 spans 15 amino acids. Germline values: CDR1 SGHRS, CDR2 YFSETQ. The trim removed 6 bases at V and 0 bases at J, leaving 6 bases unmatched. The CDR3 is CASNGRDSSYNEQFF. CDR3 nucleotides: TGCGCCAGCAACGGACGGGACAGCTCCTACAATGAGCAGTTCTTC.

This clonotype was detected only a few times. This rearrangement joins TRBV18 to TRBJ2-1; D uncertain. This CDR3 comprises 15 residues. V was shortened by 6 bases and J by 0 bases, with 12 bases between the two germline ends. Germline-derived CDR1 and CDR2 are KGHSH and LQKENI. The CDR3 region is CASSGSWDSYNEQFF. The CDR3 DNA reads TGTGCCAGCTCTGGTAGCTGGGACTCCTACAATGAGCAGTTCTTC.

The gene calls are TRBV5-6 and TRBJ2-2; TRBD1 might be the D (6 bases). Germline assignment: CDR1 SGHDT and CDR2 YYEEEE. V lost 4 bases and J lost 0, with 19 bases in between. CDR3 length equals 18 residues. Here the CDR3 DNA reads TGTGCCAGCAGCGGTTCAGGGGTCTTTGGCGCGAACACCGGGGAGCTGTTTTTT. It codes for CASSGSGVFGANTGELFF.

This clonotype came up a few times. The chain couples TRBV5-1 to TRBJ2-3; 7 bases fit TRBD1. CDR3 length: 13 amino acids. Germline V gives CDR1 SGHRS, CDR2 YFSETQ. J was trimmed by 9 bases and V by 4 bases; bases with no gene match: 8. As DNA, the CDR3 is TGCGCCAGCAGCCCGACAGGGCAAGGAACGCAGTATTTT. This gives the protein CASSPTGQGTQYF.

This chain uses TRBV5-1 with TRBJ2-1, with 11 nucleotides matching TRBD1. CDR3 length equals 16 residues. Trimming took 4 bases from V and 6 from J; bases not matched to a gene: 9. Germline assignment: CDR1 SGHRS and CDR2 YFSETQ. Here the CDR3 DNA reads TGCGCCAGCAGCCCGATAGGGGGACAGGGGGGCAATGAGCAGTTCTTC. Its protein is CASSPIGGQGGNEQFF.

This clonotype has at least ten counts. The chain joins TRBV6-9 to TRBJ2-1; 9 bases align to TRBD2. V shed 3 bases, J shed 8 bases, and the junction held 11 bases outside the gene matches. Germline V gene data show CDR1 as MNHGY and CDR2 as SVAAGI. The CDR3 is 16 residues long. Written as DNA, the CDR3 is TGTGCCAGCAGTTACTATGGGCGGCGGGAGGGCGATGAGCAGTTCTTC. This gives the protein CASSYYGRREGDEQFF.

In its sample, this clonotype was seen many times. The genes are TRBV29-1 and TRBJ2-2; D perhaps matches TRBD2 (6 bases). CDR3 length: 13 amino acids. Germline-derived CDR1 and CDR2 are SQVTM and ANQGSEA. V was pared by 2 bases and J by 3 bases, with 7 bases between. CDR3 nucleotides: TGCAGCGTTGAATGGGGGGACACCGGGGAGCTGTTTTTT. This sequence encodes CSVEWGDTGELFF.

This sequence joins TRBV7-9 and TRBJ2-5; D unresolved. The germline CDR1 and CDR2 sequences are SEHNR and FQNEAQ (reference sequence). The CDR3 runs to 13 residues. V was trimmed by 1 base and J by 2 bases, leaving 5 bases between them. CDR3 loop: CASSLGMQETQYF. The DNA for the CDR3 is TGTGCCAGCAGCTTAGGAATGCAAGAGACCCAGTACTTC.

This clonotype was counted many times. The chain has TRBV6-5 and TRBJ2-7, with TRBD1 identical over 7 bases. J lost 0 bases, V lost 0 bases, and 2 bases had no gene match. Germline CDR1 MNHEY, CDR2 SVGAGI. The CDR3 loop spans 15 amino acids. The CDR3 loop reads CASSYSGGASYEQYF. The CDR3 DNA follows: TGTGCCAGCAGTTACTCAGGGGGCGCCTCCTACGAGCAGTACTTC.

This clonotype was detected ten times or more. The chain has TRBV3-1 and TRBJ1-1; D call uncertain. The germline V gene has CDR1 LGHDT and CDR2 YNNKEL (reference sequence). The ends were cut back, 5 bases at V and 1 base at J, with 11 bases in the middle. The CDR3 contains 14 residues. CDR3 bases: TGTGCCAGCAGCAAACACGGCTCGAACACTGAAGCTTTCTTT. Translated: CASSKHGSNTEAFF.

Points on this clonotype: A much larger clone lies a single base off, so this may be a read error. This chain connects TRBV30 to TRBJ2-3; TRBD2 matches 8 bases. The CDR3 has 15 amino acids. The germline CDR1 and CDR2 sequences are GTSNPN and SVGIG (reference sequence). The CDR3, as DNA: TGTGCCTGGAGACGTATAGCGGGAAGCATAGATACGCAGTATTTT. This gives the protein CAWRRIAGSIDTQYF.